This T cell receptor beta chain is from a study of cytomegalovirus exposure and HLA in healthy donors. PCR amplification relied on 60 Vbeta primers (plus 13 Jbeta primers). Method: immunoSEQ multiplex PCR; TCRdb's copy keeps in-frame clones and lacks some. This sample carries about 150,000 clones, about 85% of them seen once, and the ten largest clones take about 2.3%. This clone was counted once. The CDR3 runs to 14 residues. Germline CDR1 is SGHTA and CDR2 is FQGNSA. The chain combines TRBV7-2 with TRBJ2-5; D ambiguous. The J call is doubtful: the DNA matches TRBJ2-7 better. The source is a woman in her late teens or twenties in good health and CMV-seronegative. Sequencing input: PBMCs. In DNA, the CDR3 is TGTGCCAGCAGCGAATCGGTGAATTCCTACGAGCAGTACTTC. Translating it yields CASSESVNSYEQYF.